The entry below describes one T cell receptor beta chain. Patients from Seattle were sampled longitudinally, starting during active infection. The sample is drawn from a study of blood T cell repertoires in COVID-19. Study details: Researchers got acute and convalescent COVID-19 samples from the United States, Italy and Spain.

The assay was immunoSEQ multiplex PCR, and TCRdb's table has in-frame clones only and misses some. The data show fewer than 350,000 clones, approximately 89% seen once. The sample consisted of peripheral blood. The TCR sequence derives from a woman aged 60-70 years with COVID-19, enrolled during active disease.

The CDR3 bases are TGTGCCAGCAGCCACGCCGACCGGGACAGCCGGCAAGGCTACACCTTC. Translated: CASSHADRDSRQGYTF. The chain combines TRBV3-1 (or the pseudogene TRBV3-2) with TRBJ1-2, with TRBD1 matching over 7 bases. V shed 3 bases, J shed 8 bases, and the junction held 15 bases outside the gene matches. This CDR3 contains 16 residues. Germline CDR1 LGHDT, CDR2 YNNKEL (reference sequence).